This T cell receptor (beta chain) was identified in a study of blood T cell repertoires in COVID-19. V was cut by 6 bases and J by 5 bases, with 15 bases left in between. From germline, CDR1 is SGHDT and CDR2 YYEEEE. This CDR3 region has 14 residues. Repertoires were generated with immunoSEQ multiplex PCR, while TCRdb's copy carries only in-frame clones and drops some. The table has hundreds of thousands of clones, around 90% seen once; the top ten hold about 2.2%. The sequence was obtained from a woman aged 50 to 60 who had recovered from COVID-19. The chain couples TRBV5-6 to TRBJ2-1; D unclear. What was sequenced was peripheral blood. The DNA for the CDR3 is TGTGCCAGCACCCCGTGGCAGAACGACAATGAGCAGTTCTTC. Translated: CASTPWQNDNEQFF.